Each of the 28 T cell receptor beta chains below was sequenced from the same sample in a study of cytomegalovirus exposure and HLA in healthy donors. PCR employed 60 Vbeta and 13 Jbeta primers. TCRdb's table, derived via immunoSEQ multiplex PCR, lists solely in-frame clones and lacks some. The table includes about 140,000 clones, roughly four fifths detected once. The specimen sequenced was PBMCs. All receptors come from a young man in good health and CMV-seropositive.

The V and J genes are TRBV7-3 and TRBJ2-3; D uncertain. The germline gives CDR1 SGHTA, CDR2 FQGTGA. The CDR3 consists of 12 residues. The V and J ends lost 4 bases and 4 bases respectively, with 6 bases between them. Written as DNA, the CDR3 is TGTGCCAGCAGCTCCCGGTCAGATACGCAGTATTTT. It translates to CASSSRSDTQYF.

The V gene is TRBV7-8, the J gene TRBJ1-5; D is uncertain. The V end was cut by 0 bases, the J end by 5 bases, with 11 bases between. The CDR3 is made up of 15 amino acids. The germline gives CDR1 SGHVS, CDR2 FQNEAQ. CDR3 DNA: TGTGCCAGCAGCTTAGCTCGGGTGATCGATCAGCCCCAGCATTTT. Amino acid sequence: CASSLARVIDQPQHF.

The V call is TRBV28, the J call TRBJ1-2; D is ambiguous. V was trimmed by 2 bases and J by 7 bases, leaving 8 bases between them. Germline CDR1 and CDR2: MDHEN and SYDVKM. This CDR3 has 12 residues. The CDR3 DNA reads TGTGCCAGCAGTTTACAAGCCGGTGGCTACACCTTC. Residues: CASSLQAGGYTF.

The rearrangement links TRBV6-5 to TRBJ1-4, with TRBD1 matching 9 bases. Unmatched junction bases numbered 10, after V lost 6 bases and J lost 8 bases. Germline loops: CDR1 MNHEY, CDR2 SVGAGI. The CDR3 is made up of 15 amino acids. The CDR3 DNA reads as TGTGCCAGCAGGCAAACCGGGACAGGGTACGAAAAACTGTTTTTT. Its protein product is CASRQTGTGYEKLFF.

This chain connects TRBV11-2 to TRBJ1-5; D is undetermined. This CDR3 has 13 amino acids. The V gene's germline CDR1 is SGHAT and CDR2 FQNNGV. The V end was cut by 2 bases, the J end by 4 bases, with 6 bases between. CDR3 sequence: CASSLSLNQPQHF. In DNA form, the CDR3 reads TGTGCCAGCAGCTTATCCCTGAATCAGCCCCAGCATTTT.

V gene TRBV6-6 combines with J gene TRBJ1-1; no clear D. V dropped 0 bases and J dropped 1 base, with 6 bases sitting between them. CDR1 and CDR2 from the germline V gene are MNHNY and SVGAGI (reference sequence). This CDR3 region has 14 residues. The CDR3 protein is CASSYSEGNTEAFF. The CDR3 nucleotides are TGTGCCAGCAGTTACTCCGAGGGGAACACTGAAGCTTTCTTT.

CDR3 nucleotide sequence: TGTGCCAGCAGTAGAGGGACTACCTACAATGAGCAGTTCTTC. Its translation: CASSRGTTYNEQFF. J is TRBJ2-1 and V is TRBV27, with 7 nucleotides matching TRBD2. The germline V gene has CDR1 MNHEY and CDR2 SMNVEV (reference sequence). This CDR3 region has 14 residues. With V trimmed by 5 bases and J by 2 bases, 3 bases remained unmatched.

The chain couples TRBV5-4 to TRBJ1-2, with 9 bases that match TRBD1. The CDR3 has 15 amino acids. Germline CDR1 is SGHNT and CDR2 is YYREEE (reference sequence). V lost 3 bases and J lost 4; bases outside the gene matches: 7. The CDR3 DNA reads TGTGCCAGCAGCTCCGGGACAGGGTGGAGCTATGGCTACACCTTC. Translating gives CASSSGTGWSYGYTF.

The chain has TRBV18 and TRBJ1-3; tentatively, D is TRBD1 (5 bases). The ends were cut back, 3 bases at V and 0 bases at J, with 6 bases in the middle. The CDR3 consists of 14 residues. The germline V gene encodes CDR1 KGHSH and CDR2 LQKENI. The DNA for the CDR3 is TGTGCCAGCTCACCTGACAGCTCTGGAAACACCATATATTTT. Residues: CASSPDSSGNTIYF.

The chain recombines TRBV7-3 with TRBJ2-6; TRBD1 might be the D (6 bases). Trimming removed 3 bases from V and 1 base from J, with 7 bases in between. CDR1 is SGHTA, CDR2 FQGTGA, per germline. The CDR3 contains 15 residues. CDR3 sequence reads: CASSFDRSGANVLTF. The CDR3 DNA reads TGTGCCAGCAGCTTCGACAGGTCTGGGGCCAACGTCCTGACTTTC.

The J gene is TRBJ2-3, the V gene TRBV25-1; 14 nucleotides line up with TRBD2. V shed 3 bases, J shed 7 bases, and the junction held 6 bases outside the gene matches. Germline V gene sequence: CDR1 MGHDK, CDR2 SYGVNS. This CDR3 region has 16 residues. The CDR3 DNA is TGTGCCAGCAGTGAGTCCGGGACTAGCGGGAGTTATACGCAGTATTTT. It yields the protein CASSESGTSGSYTQYF.

V gene TRBV27 combines with J gene TRBJ2-1; D is perhaps TRBD1 (5 bases). Per germline, CDR1 MNHEY and CDR2 SMNVEV (reference sequence). Trimming cost V 5 bases and J 6 bases, with 20 bases left between them. This CDR3 comprises 16 residues. CDR3 residues: CASSPPTGAWGNEQFF. CDR3 sequence (DNA): TGTGCCAGCAGTCCCCCCACTGGGGCTTGGGGCAATGAGCAGTTCTTC.

The J gene is TRBJ2-1, the V gene TRBV10-3, with 9 bases lining up with TRBD2. With 7 bases clipped from V and 10 bases from J, the junction kept 17 bases outside the gene matches. Germline V gene sequence: CDR1 ENHRY, CDR2 SYGVKD. The CDR3 contains 16 residues. The CDR3 sequence: CAINPQARGGLGEQFF. The CDR3, as DNA: TGTGCCATCAATCCCCAAGCGCGGGGGGGCCTAGGAGAGCAGTTCTTC.

The count of this clone is one. The gene calls are TRBV11-2 and TRBJ2-2; D is unresolved. This CDR3 is built from 12 residues. The V gene lost 5 bases and the J gene lost 4 bases, with 5 bases spanning the gap. Germline V gene sequence: CDR1 SGHAT, CDR2 FQNNGV. CDR3 DNA: TGTGCCAGCAGCCCCAGCACCGGGGAGCTGTTTTTT. It yields the protein CASSPSTGELFF. Looking up the rest from reference TRBV11-2 and TRBJ2-2 gives the full variable domain: EAGVAQSPRYKIIEKRQSVAFWCNPISGHATLYWYQQILGQGPKLLIQFQNNGVVDDSQLPKDRFSAERLKGVDSTLKIQPAKLEDSAVYLCASSPSTGELFFGEGSRLTVL.

The rearrangement links TRBV9 to TRBJ2-2; maybe TRBD2 (6 bases). The germline CDR1 and CDR2 sequences are SGDLS and YYNGEE. The CDR3 is 13 residues long. V was pared by 2 bases and J by 5 bases, with 7 bases between. CDR3 coding DNA: TGTGCCAGCAGCGTGGCGGGAACCGGGGAGCTGTTTTTT. It encodes CASSVAGTGELFF.

The V gene is TRBV5-1, the J gene TRBJ2-1; possibly TRBD2 for D (5 bases). Germline assignment: CDR1 SGHRS and CDR2 YFSETQ. CDR3 length: 13 residues. V lost 0 bases and J 7 bases, leaving 8 bases between the germline ends. The CDR3 DNA reads as TGCGCCAGCAGCTTGGACGCGGGTAATGAGCAGTTCTTC. Residues: CASSLDAGNEQFF.

This clone has just a few counts. CDR3 DNA: TGTGCCAGTAGTATCCGGTCTGATTCCCTTTCAAACACTGAAGCTTTCTTT. Protein product: CASSIRSDSLSNTEAFF. The chain is built from TRBV19 and TRBJ1-1; D is unclear. CDR3 length equals 17 residues. The germline gives CDR1 LNHDA, CDR2 SQIVND (reference sequence). The V gene lost 3 bases and the J gene lost 2 bases, with 19 bases spanning the gap.

There are a few counts of this clone. The chain employs TRBV5-8 and TRBJ2-1, with D possibly TRBD2 on 6 matching bases. The CDR3 runs 17 residues. Germline CDR1 is SGHTS and CDR2 is YDEGEE. The ends were cut back, 0 bases at V and 0 bases at J, with 13 bases in the middle. CDR3 sequence (DNA): TGTGCCAGCAGCTTGGGATCCGGGACTTTCTCCTACAATGAGCAGTTCTTC. Its protein product is CASSLGSGTFSYNEQFF.

CDR3 residues: CASSPSSGWLDEQYF. The CDR3, as DNA: TGTGCCAGCAGCCCTTCTAGCGGGTGGTTGGACGAGCAGTACTTC. The rearrangement links TRBV7-8 to TRBJ2-5, with 8 bases aligning to TRBD2. The tail of the sequence fits TRBJ2-7 better, so the J call may be wrong. This CDR3 region has 15 residues. Per germline, CDR1 SGHVS and CDR2 FQNEAQ.

This clone has a single count. The genes are TRBV18 and TRBJ1-1; tentatively, D is TRBD1 (6 bases). With 0 bases removed from V and 2 bases from J, the gap between germline ends came to 10 bases. From germline, CDR1 is KGHSH and CDR2 LQKENI. The CDR3 length is 15 residues. CDR3 residues: CASSPPMGANTEAFF. CDR3 coding DNA: TGTGCCAGCTCACCACCGATGGGGGCCAACACTGAAGCTTTCTTT. Full variable domain (outside the CDR3, taken from reference TRBV18 and TRBJ1-1): NAGVMQNPRHLVRRRGQEARLRCSPMKGHSHVYWYRQLPEEGLKFMVYLQKENIIDESGMPKERFSAEFPKEGPSILRIQQVVRGDSAAYFCASSPPMGANTEAFFGQGTRLTVV.

This chain connects TRBV30 to TRBJ1-5; no clear D. This CDR3 has 14 amino acids. V was trimmed by 3 bases and J by 2 bases, leaving 11 bases between them. CDR1 and CDR2 from the germline V gene are GTSNPN and SVGIG (reference sequence). In DNA, the CDR3 is TGTGCCTGGAGGTCCCGGCGGGGCAATCAGCCCCAGCATTTT. As protein: CAWRSRRGNQPQHF.

This chain links TRBV5-8 with TRBJ2-1; D is unresolved. CDR1 and CDR2 (germline): SGHTS, YDEGEE. The V and J ends lost 8 bases and 0 bases respectively, with 15 bases between them. This CDR3 is 15 amino acids long. The CDR3 loop is CASVPGASSYNEQFF. The CDR3, as DNA: TGTGCCAGTGTACCAGGCGCGAGCTCCTACAATGAGCAGTTCTTC.

The chain carries TRBV11-2 and TRBJ1-1; D is possibly TRBD1 (5 bases). The V gene's germline CDR1 is SGHAT and CDR2 FQNNGV. The germline V and J ends were trimmed by 5 bases and 4 bases, with 14 bases remaining between them. This CDR3 spans 14 amino acids. In DNA, the CDR3 is TGTGCCAGCAGCCTCAGGGTTGACGGCACTGAAGCTTTCTTT. It codes for CASSLRVDGTEAFF.

The chain carries TRBV28 and TRBJ1-1; D might be TRBD1 (6 bases). V was clipped by 2 bases and J by 10 bases, with 8 bases between them. The CDR3 covers 11 residues. Germline CDR1 is MDHEN and CDR2 is SYDVKM. The DNA for the CDR3 is TGTGCCAGCAGTTTAGGCAGGGGAGCTTTCTTT. Protein product: CASSLGRGAFF. The full variable domain, in which reference TRBV28 and TRBJ1-1 provide the parts outside the CDR3, is DVKVTQSSRYLVKRTGEKVFLECVQDMDHENMFWYRQDPGLGLRLIYFSYDVKMKEKGDIPEGYSVSREKKERFSLILESASTNQTSMYLCASSLGRGAFFGQGTRLTVV.

The chain uses TRBV5-4 and TRBJ2-7; 8 bases align to TRBD1. Germline V gives CDR1 SGHNT, CDR2 YYREEE (reference sequence). The junction had 11 bases not matched to a gene; V was cut back by 5 bases and J by 4 bases. The CDR3 runs 15 residues. This chain's CDR3 is CASSLPTGTGYEQYF. For the CDR3, the DNA is TGTGCCAGCAGTCTTCCCACCGGGACAGGTTACGAGCAGTACTTC.

The genes are TRBV5-4 and TRBJ2-5; D is perhaps TRBD2 (5 bases). The V gene lost 4 bases and the J gene lost 4 bases, with 11 bases spanning the gap. The CDR3 is 13 amino acids. Germline-derived CDR1 and CDR2 are SGHNT and YYREEE (reference sequence). Here the CDR3 DNA reads TGTGCCAGCAGCACCTGGACTGGAGAGACCCAGTACTTC. Residues: CASSTWTGETQYF.

The rearrangement uses TRBV19 and TRBJ1-1; D is perhaps TRBD1 (6 bases). V was trimmed by 3 bases and J by 7 bases, leaving 12 bases between them. There are 13 residues in the CDR3. Looked up from germline, CDR1 is LNHDA and CDR2 is SQIVND (reference sequence). The CDR3 spells CASSMISQGEAFF. The DNA of the CDR3 is TGTGCCAGTAGTATGATCTCACAGGGTGAAGCTTTCTTT.

The chain joins TRBV28 to TRBJ2-5; D not certain. The DNA matches TRBJ2-7 better at its end, which makes the J call doubtful. Germline CDR1 reads MDHEN; CDR2 reads SYDVKM. The CDR3 extends over 12 amino acids. In nucleotides, the CDR3 is TGTGCCAGTTGGGCCCCCTCCTACGAGCAGTACTTC. Translating it yields CASWAPSYEQYF.